One sample yielded the 17 T cell receptor beta chains listed below, sequenced in a study of regulatory T cells in long-lasting Graves disease. The time point denotes: newly diagnosed GD, antithyroid drugs for less than 3 months. PBMCs provided the RNA from which the TCR library was made. To make TCR beta libraries, researchers used iRepertoire HTBI primers and Arm-PCR of CDR3 regions. Using its own MiXCR run on the multiplex PCR reads, TCRdb lists one record per CDR3 protein. The data hold fewer than 550,000 distinct CDR3 sequences, with roughly 16% observed a single time. This sample was shared with a second study, whose subject was T cells in Graves' hyperthyroidism and ophthalmopathy.

The specimen was peripheral blood mononuclear cells (PBMCs), collected at new diagnosis, from a patient treated with antithyroid drugs. The receptor set was obtained from a woman aged 35-65 years with Graves disease.

V and J are TRBV12-3 or TRBV12-4 and TRBJ1-4; a possible D gene is TRBD1 (5 bases). V lost 4 bases to trimming and J lost 2 bases, with 17 bases between them. The CDR3 has 17 amino acids. The CDR3 here is CASSSNQSWGTNEKLFF. CDR3 nucleotide sequence: TGTGCCAGCAGTTCCAATCAAAGCTGGGGCACTAATGAAAAACTGTTTTTT.

This chain links TRBV19 with TRBJ1-2, with 10 bases fitting TRBD1. Germline CDR1 reads LNHDA; CDR2 reads SQIVND (reference sequence). V lost 6 bases to trimming and J lost 4 bases; unmatched junction nucleotides: 8. The CDR3 has 15 residues. CDR3 protein: CASSTGTGDSYGYTF. Here the CDR3 DNA reads TGTGCCAGTAGCACCGGGACAGGGGATAGCTATGGCTACACCTTC. The variable domain in full, completed from reference TRBV19 and TRBJ1-2, reads DGGITQSPKYLFRKEGQNVTLSCEQNLNHDAMYWYRQDPGQGLRLIYYSQIVNDFQKGDIAEGYSVSREKKESFPLTVTSAQKNPTAFYLCASSTGTGDSYGYTFGSGTRLTVV.

Of note for this clonotype: This could be a read error, since a much larger clone is one nucleotide away. Because it lacks the conserved phenylalanine or tryptophan at the end, this CDR3 is likely a read error. V gene TRBV5-1 combines with J gene TRBJ2-5, with 7 bases aligning to TRBD1. With the DNA end fitting TRBJ2-1 better, the J assignment may be wrong. CDR1 is SGHRS and CDR2 is YFSETQ in the germline V gene. The CDR3 is 14 amino acids. CDR3 sequence: CASSLEDRLHEQFL. In DNA form, the CDR3 reads TGCGCCAGCAGCTTAGAGGACAGGCTCCATGAGCAGTTCCTC.

There are many counts of this clonotype. The rearrangement links TRBV5-1 to TRBJ2-3; 11 nucleotides align to TRBD2. Germline values: CDR1 SGHRS, CDR2 YFSETQ. The CDR3 has 17 residues. V was clipped by 4 bases and J by 1 base; unmatched bases: 8. The CDR3 DNA sequence: TGCGCCAGCAGCATCGATTCGACTAGCGGGGGCACAGATACGCAGTATTTT. Protein product: CASSIDSTSGGTDTQYF.

Many counts were recorded for this clonotype. This chain links TRBV7-3 with TRBJ2-1; D ambiguous. The CDR3 totals 13 residues. Germline loops: CDR1 SGHTA, CDR2 FQGTGA. Trimming pared 1 base from V and 6 bases from J, leaving 7 bases between. The DNA of the CDR3 is TGTGCCAGCAGCTTAAACTTTGGCAATGAGCAGTTCTTC. Amino acids: CASSLNFGNEQFF.

This clonotype was recorded at least ten times. The chain couples TRBV12-3 or TRBV12-4 to TRBJ1-6; D ambiguous. There are 15 residues in the CDR3. V lost 7 bases to trimming and J lost 6 bases, with 16 bases between them. CDR3 sequence reads: CASTPGPAGNSPLHF. The CDR3 coding sequence is TGTGCCAGCACCCCCGGGCCGGCGGGTAATTCACCCCTCCACTTT.

This clonotype has at least ten counts. The chain couples TRBV12-3 or TRBV12-4 to TRBJ1-6, with a possible D match to TRBD1 (5 bases). Trimming took 8 bases from V and 9 from J, leaving 17 bases between them. CDR3 length: 14 residues. The CDR3 DNA reads TGTGCCAGCGGGGGTTACGGGAAAGGTTCACCCCTCCACTTT. This sequence encodes CASGGYGKGSPLHF.

CDR3 DNA sequence: TGTGCCAGCAGTTCATTACAGGGCTCCGGGACTGAAGCTTTCTTT. Amino acids: CASSSLQGSGTEAFF. The V gene is TRBV6-9, the J gene TRBJ1-1, with D possibly matching TRBD1 (6 bases). CDR1 MNHGY and CDR2 SVAAGI come from the germline V gene. V gave up 4 bases and J gave up 5 bases, with 17 bases separating them. CDR3 length: 15 amino acids.

The chain uses TRBV5-6 and TRBJ1-4; D is ambiguous. CDR3 length equals 12 residues. Trimming removed 2 bases at V and 8 bases at J, with 7 bases between. Germline V lookup: CDR1 SGHDT, CDR2 YYEEEE. The CDR3 loop reads CASSFLGEKLFF. DNA of the CDR3: TGTGCCAGCAGCTTTTTGGGGGAAAAACTGTTTTTT.

This clonotype appeared a few times. This chain connects TRBV3-1 to TRBJ1-6; D not certain. The germline V gene encodes CDR1 LGHDT and CDR2 YNNKEL (reference sequence). The CDR3 runs 17 residues. V was pared by 0 bases and J by 4 bases, with 13 bases between. The DNA for the CDR3 is TGTGCCAGCAGCCAAGATTCCAGGCTTACTTATAATTCACCCCTCCACTTT. It translates to CASSQDSRLTYNSPLHF.

The genes are TRBV20-1 and TRBJ1-2; perhaps TRBD1 as D (5 bases). The CDR3 length is 18 residues. V shed 3 bases and J shed 2 bases, with 25 bases lying between them. CDR1 and CDR2 from the germline V gene are DFQATT and SNEGSKA (reference sequence). The CDR3 loop is CSARGVLETGNENYGYTF. The CDR3 DNA sequence: TGCAGTGCTAGGGGGGTGCTAGAGACCGGGAACGAAAACTATGGCTACACCTTC.

The V and J genes are TRBV19 and TRBJ1-5, with D perhaps matching TRBD1 (6 bases). Germline V gives CDR1 LNHDA, CDR2 SQIVND (reference sequence). CDR3 size: 15 residues. Trimming removed 7 bases from V and 2 bases from J, with 15 bases in between. CDR3 loop: CASIDGGGGNQPQHF. The CDR3 DNA reads as TGTGCCAGTATCGATGGAGGGGGTGGCAATCAGCCCCAGCATTTT.

Ten or more counts support this clonotype. This chain links TRBV2 with TRBJ2-3; no definite D call. Trimming shortened V by 7 bases and J by 6 bases, and 11 bases separated the two germline ends. This CDR3 comprises 12 residues. CDR1 and CDR2 (germline): SNHLY, FYNNEI. CDR3 in amino acids: CASKDFSDTQYF. The CDR3 bases are TGTGCCAGCAAAGACTTCTCGGATACGCAGTATTTT.

As regards this clonotype: One base away lies a much larger clone, so this may be a sequencing read error. The chain has TRBV6-2 or TRBV6-3 and TRBJ1-2, with 7 bases matching TRBD1. CDR3 size: 15 residues. J gave up 4 bases and V 2 bases, and 7 bases lay outside the gene matches. Germline values: CDR1 MNHEY, CDR2 SVGEGT. The CDR3 here is CASSYTGVSGYGYTF. The CDR3 coding sequence is TGTGCCAGCAGTTACACAGGGGTATCAGGCTATGGCTACACCTTC.

The CDR3 protein is CASSAGTGDSNTEAFF. The CDR3 nucleotides read TGTGCCAGTAGTGCCGGGACAGGGGATTCGAACACTGAAGCTTTCTTT. This sequence joins TRBV19 and TRBJ1-1; TRBD1 matches at 10 bases. The germline gives CDR1 LNHDA, CDR2 SQIVND (reference sequence). Trimming took 5 bases from V and 1 from J; bases not matched to a gene: 7. There are 16 residues in the CDR3.

This clonotype was seen only a few times. The V call is TRBV5-1, the J call TRBJ2-5; the match to TRBD1 covers 10 bases. V lost 6 bases to trimming and J lost 3 bases; unmatched junction nucleotides: 5. The CDR3 loop spans 14 amino acids. Germline V gene sequence: CDR1 SGHRS, CDR2 YFSETQ. The DNA for the CDR3 is TGCGCCAGCACCTCGACAGGGGGCGAAGAGACCCAGTACTTC. Translation: CASTSTGGEETQYF.

In its sample, this clonotype was seen many times. V usage is TRBV11-2 and J usage is TRBJ2-1, with 8 positions matching TRBD2. Germline loops: CDR1 SGHAT, CDR2 FQNNGV. The V and J ends lost 6 bases and 14 bases, in that order; junction bases with no gene match: 9. This CDR3 spans 12 amino acids. CDR3 amino acids: CASRSTGTSKFF. The DNA of the CDR3 is TGTGCCAGCAGAAGCACCGGGACTAGTAAGTTCTTC.